Reported below is one T cell receptor beta chain. What it recognizes is unknown. Deletions cut 4 bases from V and 2 bases from J, with 9 bases between. The CDR3 totals 14 residues. Germline V gene lookup returns CDR1 SGHDT and CDR2 YYEEEE. This specimen belongs to a study of cytomegalovirus exposure and HLA in healthy donors. Both 60 Vbeta primers and 13 Jbeta primers went into the PCR. Sequencing used immunoSEQ multiplex PCR; TCRdb keeps in-frame clones, though not all of them. The repertoire holds some 120,000 clones, with under 85% as singletons. Study-wide results and caveats: With later analysis, a missense DCLRE1C variant became linked to TCR beta V- and J-gene trimming.

This TCR was recovered from a woman younger than 30 in good health and CMV-seronegative. The chain employs TRBV5-6 and TRBJ1-4; D is undetermined. The sample was PBMCs. In nucleotides, the CDR3 is TGTGCCAGCAGCATGGGGAGGACTAATGAAAAACTGTTTTTT. This translates into CASSMGRTNEKLFF.